A selection of T cell receptor beta chains follows, all from one sample in a study of T cell repertoires in cytomegalovirus infection. No antigen is known for these receptors. Using its own MiXCR run on the reads, TCRdb lists one record per CDR3 protein. The table has around 100,000 distinct CDR3 sequences, roughly 40% seen once. The sequencing used CD8+ T cells from cultured PBMCs, collected from culture after CMV antigen stimulation. The receptors shown here come from a human donor in good health (CMV status not recorded). Some clones in this sample may be carry-over from other donors' samples. Both conserved end residues are part of each CDR3. A D gene is named only where the DNA matches it firmly.

CDR3,V,D
CASSLGGPGDTQYF,TRBV27,.
CASSLAQLGQPQHF,TRBV7-4,.
CASSIRDYGVERIF,TRBV12-3/TRBV12-4,.
CASSSDREEGWDEAFF,TRBV7-8,TRBD1
CSPYGGDRVNEQFF,TRBV29-1,TRBD1
CASSSDTDTDTQYF,TRBV7-6,.
CASSQNGQSVWETQYF,TRBV7-6,.
CASKIGYNEQFF,TRBV19,.
CASSASTGQGTEAFF,TRBV9,.
CASSGRLAGGWINIQYF,TRBV2,TRBD2
CASSTLGTGRGNEQFF,TRBV19,TRBD1
CASSPESGYTDTQYF,TRBV12-3/TRBV12-4,.
CASSLPLAGSYNEQFF,TRBV5-1,TRBD2
CASSLGGRGDSPLHF,TRBV27,.
CASSLGPETQYF,TRBV7-2,.
CASSNPGGLPSYNEQFF,TRBV19,TRBD2
CASTDAGNTEAFF,TRBV12-3/TRBV12-4,.
CASSGGLAGAFYNEQFF,TRBV7-9,TRBD2
CSAREARGGPREQYF,TRBV20-1,TRBD2
CASSFAGIAFF,TRBV6-6,.
CASSMGQVTEAFF,TRBV7-3,TRBD1
CASSFLGLGAEQYF,TRBV5-4,.
CASSLGGALYNEQFF,TRBV7-6,.
CASSIGQNTEAFF,TRBV27,.
CASNGGLAGAEQFF,TRBV7-9,TRBD2
CASSYAGRATEAFF,TRBV6-2/TRBV6-3,.
CASSVTLSEGIGFF,TRBV9,.
CASSPLFGERNEQYF,TRBV7-9,.
CASSLGRHYGYTF,TRBV7-2,.
CASSSWYGYTF,TRBV28,.
CASSLVWSTDTQYF,TRBV5-1,.
CASGHPLTSGGADTQYF,TRBV5-1,TRBD2
CASSLVVASEKLFF,TRBV7-6,.
CASFNGDKNTEAFF,TRBV27,.
CAISESMGPGIDSFF,TRBV10-3,.
CASSPGVGQVISEAFF,TRBV12-3/TRBV12-4,TRBD1
CASSDTELYGYTF,TRBV18,.
CASSPLQGSNQPQHF,TRBV28,.
CASSIDPGAGYNEQFF,TRBV19,.
CASSPYRRQNTGELFF,TRBV2,.
CASSFLGLIYEQYF,TRBV7-2,.
CASSEGLRGPGQYF,TRBV6-1,TRBD2
CASTPDTSTDTQYF,TRBV7-2,.
CASSGNSYEQYF,TRBV6-1,.
CASSPMGHEQYF,TRBV27,.
CASVPGTGIYEQYF,TRBV5-6,TRBD1
CASSRGLGGLEQFF,TRBV11-2,TRBD2
CAISEEGGGDSPLHF,TRBV10-3,.
CASSLQSGKGEQYF,TRBV27,.
CASSLATGDGFF,TRBV7-8,TRBD1
CASSSSTSKFSYNEQFF,TRBV7-6,.
CASSSVGGYTF,TRBV12-3/TRBV12-4,.
CASSNGISGNTIYF,TRBV12-3/TRBV12-4,.
CASSLQGAGNQPQHF,TRBV7-9,TRBD1